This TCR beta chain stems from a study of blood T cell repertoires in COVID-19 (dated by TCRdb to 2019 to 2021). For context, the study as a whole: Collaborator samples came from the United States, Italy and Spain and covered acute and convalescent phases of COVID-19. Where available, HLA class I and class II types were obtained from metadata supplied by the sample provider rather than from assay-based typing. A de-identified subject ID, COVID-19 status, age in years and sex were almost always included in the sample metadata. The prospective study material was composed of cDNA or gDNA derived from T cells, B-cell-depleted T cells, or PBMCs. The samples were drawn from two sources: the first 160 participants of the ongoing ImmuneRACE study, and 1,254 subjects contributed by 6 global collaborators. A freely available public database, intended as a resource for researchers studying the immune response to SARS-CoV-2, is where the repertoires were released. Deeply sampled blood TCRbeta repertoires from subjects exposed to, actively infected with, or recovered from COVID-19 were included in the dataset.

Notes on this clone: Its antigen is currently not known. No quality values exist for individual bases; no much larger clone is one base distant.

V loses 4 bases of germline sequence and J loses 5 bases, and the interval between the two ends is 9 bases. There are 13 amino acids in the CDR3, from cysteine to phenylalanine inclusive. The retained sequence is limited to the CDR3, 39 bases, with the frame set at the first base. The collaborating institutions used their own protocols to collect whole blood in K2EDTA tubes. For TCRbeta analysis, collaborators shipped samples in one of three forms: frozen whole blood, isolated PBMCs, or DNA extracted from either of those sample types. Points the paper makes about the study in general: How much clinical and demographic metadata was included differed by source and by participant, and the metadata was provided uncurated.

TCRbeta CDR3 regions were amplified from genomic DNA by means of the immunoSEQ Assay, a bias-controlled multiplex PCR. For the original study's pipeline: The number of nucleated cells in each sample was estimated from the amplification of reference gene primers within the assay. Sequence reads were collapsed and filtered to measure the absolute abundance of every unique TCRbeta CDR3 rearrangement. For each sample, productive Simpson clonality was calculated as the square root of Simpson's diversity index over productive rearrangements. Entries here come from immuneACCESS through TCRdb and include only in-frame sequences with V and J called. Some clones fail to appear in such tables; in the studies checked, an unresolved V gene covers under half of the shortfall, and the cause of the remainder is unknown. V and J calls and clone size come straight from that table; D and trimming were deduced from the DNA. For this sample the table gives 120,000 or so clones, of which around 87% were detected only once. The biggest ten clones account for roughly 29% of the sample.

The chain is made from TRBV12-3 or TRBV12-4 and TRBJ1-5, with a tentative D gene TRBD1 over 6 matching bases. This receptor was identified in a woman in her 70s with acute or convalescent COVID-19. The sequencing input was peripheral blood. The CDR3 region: CASSWGGHQPQHF. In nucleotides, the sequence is TGTGCCAGCAGTTGGGGGGGCCATCAGCCCCAGCATTTT.